These T cell receptor beta chains were read from a single sample in a study of blood T cell repertoires in COVID-19. Sequencing was performed with immunoSEQ multiplex PCR; in TCRdb, only in-frame clones are kept and a portion is missing. This sample carries 90,000 to 120,000 clones, 75% to 95% of them seen once, and the ten largest clones take less than 1.5%. Material: peripheral blood. These TCRs come from a woman aged 30 to 39 with acute or convalescent COVID-19. CDR3s include the opening cysteine and the closing phenylalanine or tryptophan. Fields, in order: V gene, D gene, J gene, CDR3 protein. The D gene is left open where the match is weak.

>TRBV28|TRBD1|TRBJ1-4
CASRPKQGAGFF
>TRBV7-2|.|TRBJ2-6
CASSLDVSSGANVLTF
>TRBV4-1|TRBD1|TRBJ1-2
CASSRGTETSGYTF
>TRBV4-3|.|TRBJ2-2
CASSQDLGRDTGELFF
>TRBV2|.|TRBJ2-7
CASCRGSYEQYF
>TRBV9|.|TRBJ1-2
CASSVARTQNYGYTF
>TRBV11-3|.|TRBJ2-2
CASSLIGEHGELFF
>TRBV9|.|TRBJ2-3
CASSVVLSGGTQYF
>TRBV19|TRBD1|TRBJ2-7
CASQSRGYEQYF
>TRBV6-5|.|TRBJ2-1
CASSYLASGNEQFF
>TRBV4-1|TRBD2|TRBJ2-1
CASSQRALAGYNEQFF
>TRBV29-1|.|TRBJ1-1
CSGLGLAGLEAFF
>TRBV19|.|TRBJ2-7
CASSIGGSGSYEQYF
>TRBV5-1|.|TRBJ2-3
CASSLGTGNTDTQYF
>TRBV30|TRBD1|TRBJ2-3
CAWSPGDRDTDTQYF
>TRBV5-4|TRBD1|TRBJ1-1
CASSYGTGGTEAFF
>TRBV4-2|.|TRBJ1-1
CASSQGRSLEAFF
>TRBV5-1|TRBD1|TRBJ1-1
CASSPNRGPNTEAFF
>TRBV14|.|TRBJ1-1
CASSQAAGWNTEAFF
>TRBV6-2/TRBV6-3|TRBD1|TRBJ1-1
CASSVKGTEGRQNTEAFF
>TRBV6-2/TRBV6-3|.|TRBJ1-5
CASSYHRYRNQPQHF
>TRBV7-2|TRBD2|TRBJ2-3
CASSLVAGGQMTDTQYF
>TRBV6-5|.|TRBJ2-1
CASRKQSGEQFF
>TRBV5-8|.|TRBJ2-4
CASSPRDSSRLAKNIQYF
>TRBV6-6|TRBD1|TRBJ1-1
CASSKGASTEAFF
>TRBV5-4|TRBD1|TRBJ1-1
CASSSQGGSEAFF